Following are 26 T cell receptor beta chains from one sample sequenced in a study of metastatic and nonmetastatic thyroid tumors. Every patient underwent thyroid surgery untreated. With MiXCR, TCRdb reprocessed the PCR reads. The sample shows 25,000 to 35,000 clones, approximately 22% of them seen only once. The specimen sequenced was blood. The receptors were sampled from a female donor with papillary thyroid cancer or a benign thyroid nodule (not recorded which). Some clones in this sample may be carry-over from other donors' samples.

In this sample, this clone turned up many times. V gene TRBV7-3 combines with J gene TRBJ1-1, with a weak D call TRBD1 (5 bases). The length of the CDR3 is 14 residues. Trimming left V 2 bases short and J 1 base short, with 8 bases between. Germline loops: CDR1 SGHTA, CDR2 FQGTGA. CDR3 in amino acids: CASSLGQGNTEAFF. The CDR3 region has the DNA TGTGCCAGCAGCTTAGGGCAGGGGAACACTGAAGCTTTCTTT.

With respect to this clone: The junction departs from the called germline gene at one end, perhaps through a read error. The sample carries other DNA sequences with the same CDR3. The V gene is TRBV30, the J gene TRBJ2-2; D gene unclear. The CDR3 is made up of 13 amino acids. Germline V lookup: CDR1 GTSNPN, CDR2 SVGIG (reference sequence). This CDR3 reads CAWSFGNTGELFF. CDR3 DNA sequence: TGTGCCTGGAGCTTTGGTAACACCGGTGAGCTGTTTTTT.

Many counts were recorded for this clone. The V gene is TRBV2, the J gene TRBJ1-2, with a tentative D call TRBD1 (5 bases). CDR3 length: 15 residues. CDR1 and CDR2 (germline): SNHLY, FYNNEI. The V end was cut by 8 bases, the J end by 5 bases, with 21 bases between. CDR3 residues: CASPLWGGAGYGYTF. The CDR3 bases are TGTGCCAGCCCTCTATGGGGAGGGGCGGGGTATGGCTACACCTTC.

This clone was observed many times. The V gene is TRBV7-2, the J gene TRBJ2-1; D assignment may be TRBD1 or TRBD2 (5 bases each). Germline V gene lookup returns CDR1 SGHTA and CDR2 FQGNSA. With 1 base removed from V and 6 bases from J, the gap between germline ends came to 13 bases. This CDR3 has 15 residues. The CDR3 protein is CASSLGGLGTNEQFF. CDR3 bases: TGTGCCAGCAGCTTAGGAGGTCTGGGGACCAATGAGCAGTTCTTC.

At least ten counts were recorded for this clone. This chain's CDR3 is CASSERSGEANEKLFF. CDR3 DNA sequence: TGTGCCAGCAGTGAACGCTCAGGGGAGGCTAATGAAAAACTGTTTTTT. V and J are TRBV6-1 and TRBJ1-4, with D tentatively TRBD1 (6 bases). This CDR3 is 16 amino acids long. Trimming shortened V by 2 bases and J by 3 bases, and 13 bases separated the two germline ends. CDR1 MNHNS and CDR2 SASEGT come from the germline V gene.

Comments on this clone: Since no conserved phenylalanine or tryptophan closes the CDR3, a read error is the likely cause. The V call is TRBV12-3 or TRBV12-4, the J call TRBJ1-5; the match to TRBD1 covers 8 bases. The CDR3 covers 14 residues. V was clipped by 10 bases and J by 2 bases; unmatched bases: 7. The CDR3 reads CAIRLTGGNQPQHY. CDR3 in DNA: TGTGCCATCAGATTGACAGGGGGCAATCAGCCCCAGCATTAT.

The J gene is TRBJ2-3, the V gene TRBV11-3, with D possibly TRBD1 on 5 matching bases. The V end lost 5 bases, the J end lost 1 base, and 7 bases lay between the germline ends. There are 13 residues in the CDR3. CDR1 and CDR2 from the germline V gene are SGHNT and YENEEA. The CDR3 sequence is CASSPRGTDTQYF. CDR3 DNA: TGTGCCAGCAGCCCCAGGGGCACAGATACGCAGTATTTT. Full variable domain (outside the CDR3, taken from reference TRBV11-3 and TRBJ2-3): EAGVVQSPRYKIIEKKQPVAFWCNPISGHNTLYWYLQNLGQGPELLIRYENEEAVDDSQLPKDRFSAERLKGVDSTLKIQPAELGDSAVYLCASSPRGTDTQYFGPGTRLTVL.

The V call is TRBV7-3, the J call TRBJ2-3; D assignment may be TRBD1 or TRBD2 (5 bases each). Germline assignment: CDR1 SGHTA and CDR2 FQGTGA. The V gene lost 5 bases and the J gene lost 1 base, with 13 bases spanning the gap. The CDR3 has 15 amino acids. The CDR3, as DNA: TGTGCCAGCAGCCCGGATGGGGGTGGCACAGATACGCAGTATTTT. Its translation: CASSPDGGGTDTQYF.

The table lists this clone with a few counts. The genes are TRBV28 and TRBJ1-6; D call uncertain. CDR3 length: 15 amino acids. V was shortened by 6 bases and J by 3 bases, with 12 bases between the two germline ends. The germline V gene encodes CDR1 MDHEN and CDR2 SYDVKM. The CDR3: CASSGTLGYNSPLHF. CDR3 coding DNA: TGTGCCAGCAGCGGCACCCTCGGCTATAATTCACCCCTCCACTTT.

This clone rates as medium-sized. The CDR3 loop reads CASRKDNYEQYF. Here the CDR3 DNA reads TGTGCCAGCAGGAAGGACAACTACGAGCAGTACTTC. V and J are TRBV28 and TRBJ2-7; TRBD1 might be the D (5 bases). The germline gives CDR1 MDHEN, CDR2 SYDVKM. Deletions cut 6 bases from V and 3 bases from J, with 9 bases between. The CDR3 spans 12 residues.

The chain joins TRBV20-1 to TRBJ1-2, with 7 bases matching TRBD1. V trimming: 5 bases; J trimming: 3 bases; junction bases outside the gene matches: 9. Germline CDR1 and CDR2: DFQATT and SNEGSKA (reference sequence). The CDR3 covers 14 residues. CDR3 in amino acids: CSAQMGQKYYGYTF. CDR3 in DNA: TGCAGTGCTCAAATGGGACAGAAATACTATGGCTACACCTTC.

For this clone: One end of the junction fails to match germline, which may point to a read error. This chain links TRBV11-1 with TRBJ2-2; D could derive from TRBD1 or TRBD2 (5 bases each). From germline, CDR1 is SGHAT and CDR2 FQDESV (reference sequence). This CDR3 has 16 residues. The CDR3 DNA reads as TGTGCCAGCAGCTCCGCCCGGGGCGCTAACACCGGGGAGCTGTCTTTT. It translates to CASSSARGANTGELSF. Full variable domain (rest looked up from reference TRBV11-1 and TRBJ2-2): EAEVAQSPRYKITEKSQAVAFWCDPISGHATLYWYRQILGQGPELLVQFQDESVVDDSQLPKDRFSAERLKGVDSTLKIQPAELGDSAMYLCASSSARGANTGELSFGEGSRLTVL.

This clone occurred a few times. The V and J genes are TRBV25-1 and TRBJ1-2; no definite D call. V lost 2 bases to trimming and J lost 6 bases, with 10 bases between them. The CDR3 spans 13 residues. Germline V lookup: CDR1 MGHDK, CDR2 SYGVNS. CDR3 in DNA: TGTGCCAGCAGTGAACCCGTGTTGCATGGCTACACCTTC. As protein: CASSEPVLHGYTF.

The table lists this clone with a few counts. The chain uses TRBV24-1 and TRBJ2-6; D ambiguous. With 1 base removed from V and 4 bases from J, the gap between germline ends came to 7 bases. Germline V lookup: CDR1 KGHDR, CDR2 SFDVKD. This CDR3 comprises 15 residues. The CDR3 DNA reads as TGTGCCACCAGTGATTTCGTGGCCGGGGCCAACGTCCTGACTTTC. This encodes CATSDFVAGANVLTF.

Comment on this clone: This could be a read error, since a much larger clone is one nucleotide away. The rearrangement links TRBV4-2 to TRBJ1-1; TRBD1 is a possible D gene (5 bases). CDR3 length: 17 amino acids. V gave up 7 bases and J gave up 1 base, with 22 bases separating them. The germline V gene has CDR1 LGHNA and CDR2 YNFKEQ. The CDR3 protein is CASIPRAGRVGNTEAFF. CDR3 coding DNA: TGTGCCAGCATCCCTCGAGCAGGGCGAGTTGGGAACACTGAAGCTTTCTTT.

Concerning this clone itself: Other DNA sequences in the same sample also yield this CDR3. The chain couples TRBV28 to TRBJ2-7, with 7 positions matching TRBD1. The germline gives CDR1 MDHEN, CDR2 SYDVKM. CDR3 length: 12 residues. V gave up 11 bases and J gave up 7 bases; unmatched junction bases: 11. CDR3 DNA: TGTGCCTCTGGGACAGCTCGTTGGGAGCAGTACTTC. Its protein is CASGTARWEQYF.

This clone has ten or more counts. V and J are TRBV6-2 or TRBV6-3 and TRBJ2-2; D call uncertain. This CDR3 contains 14 residues. V was cut by 1 base and J by 6 bases, with 9 bases left in between. Germline assignment: CDR1 MNHEY and CDR2 SVGEGT. Here the CDR3 reads CASSYFGDAGELFF. CDR3 DNA sequence: TGTGCCAGCAGTTACTTTGGAGACGCCGGGGAGCTGTTTTTT.

This clone has a count of ten or more. The chain couples TRBV5-1 to TRBJ2-5; TRBD1 matches 8 bases. Trimming at V came to 7 bases and at J to 6 bases, leaving 8 bases not matched to a gene. The CDR3 has 13 amino acids. CDR1 is SGHRS, CDR2 YFSETQ, per germline. CDR3 nucleotide sequence: TGCGCCAGCGCCCTGGACAGGGTCCAGACCCAGTACTTC. This translates into CASALDRVQTQYF.

This clone is medium-sized. This chain connects TRBV28 to TRBJ1-2; D possibly corresponds to TRBD1 (5 bases). The CDR3 is 12 residues long. The germline gives CDR1 MDHEN, CDR2 SYDVKM. V lost 2 bases and J lost 8, with 9 bases in between. CDR3 in amino acids: CASSLPRAGYTF. DNA for the CDR3: TGTGCCAGCAGTTTACCCAGGGCCGGCTACACCTTC.

This clone was recorded at least ten times. The chain has TRBV12-3 or TRBV12-4 and TRBJ2-1; TRBD2 agrees at 11 bases. The CDR3 loop spans 16 amino acids. Germline trimming cut 5 bases from V and 6 bases from J; bases unmatched to any gene: 9. The CDR3, as DNA: TGTGCCAGCAGTCTTAGCGGGAGGGCACAGGGCAATGAGCAGTTCTTC. It is translated as CASSLSGRAQGNEQFF.

This chain connects TRBV5-1 to TRBJ1-2; D is uncertain. From germline, CDR1 is SGHRS and CDR2 YFSETQ. The V end was cut by 0 bases, the J end by 8 bases, with 8 bases between. The CDR3 totals 12 residues. The CDR3 spells CASSLVGAGYTF. The CDR3 bases are TGCGCCAGCAGCTTGGTAGGAGCCGGCTACACCTTC.

The chain joins TRBV20-1 to TRBJ1-1; 7 bases are a match to TRBD1. The CDR3 spans 13 residues. Looked up from germline, CDR1 is DFQATT and CDR2 is SNEGSKA (reference sequence). The ends lost 1 base at V and 1 base at J; junction bases unmatched: 0. The CDR3 protein is CSARGDRNTEAFF. The CDR3 DNA sequence: TGCAGTGCTAGAGGGGACAGGAACACTGAAGCTTTCTTT.

Sample share makes this clone medium-sized. Other DNA sequences in this sample translate to the same CDR3. The rearrangement joins TRBV28 to TRBJ2-7; tentative D call: TRBD2 (5 bases). CDR3 length: 13 amino acids. The ends were cut back, 6 bases at V and 4 bases at J, with 13 bases in the middle. Per the germline V gene, CDR1 is MDHEN and CDR2 is SYDVKM. Here the CDR3 reads CASRKNRGYEQYF. The CDR3 DNA reads as TGTGCCAGCAGAAAAAATCGGGGATACGAGCAGTACTTC.

The V call is TRBV9, the J call TRBJ1-2; possibly TRBD1 for D (5 bases). The CDR3 covers 14 residues. Trimming stripped 4 bases from V and 7 bases from J, with 17 bases between. CDR1 and CDR2 from the germline V gene are SGDLS and YYNGEE. The CDR3 DNA follows: TGTGCCAGCAGCTCTACCGGGGGGTCGGTTGGCTACACCTTC. Its translation: CASSSTGGSVGYTF.

The chain is built from TRBV6-5 and TRBJ1-2, with D unresolved. The CDR3 is 13 amino acids. Trimming removed 0 bases at V and 9 bases at J, with 11 bases between. Germline CDR1 reads MNHEY; CDR2 reads SVGAGI. CDR3 region: CASSYSSGYCYTF. The DNA of the CDR3 is TGTGCCAGCAGTTACTCGAGTGGATATTGCTACACCTTC.

The chain's CDR3 is CSARDRVTNYGYTF. In DNA form, the CDR3 reads TGCAGTGCTAGGGACAGGGTTACTAACTATGGCTACACCTTC. The rearrangement uses TRBV20-1 and TRBJ1-2, with 8 bases fitting TRBD1. The trim removed 3 bases at V and 0 bases at J, leaving 3 bases unmatched. The CDR3 loop spans 14 amino acids. The germline CDR1 and CDR2 sequences are DFQATT and SNEGSKA (reference sequence).